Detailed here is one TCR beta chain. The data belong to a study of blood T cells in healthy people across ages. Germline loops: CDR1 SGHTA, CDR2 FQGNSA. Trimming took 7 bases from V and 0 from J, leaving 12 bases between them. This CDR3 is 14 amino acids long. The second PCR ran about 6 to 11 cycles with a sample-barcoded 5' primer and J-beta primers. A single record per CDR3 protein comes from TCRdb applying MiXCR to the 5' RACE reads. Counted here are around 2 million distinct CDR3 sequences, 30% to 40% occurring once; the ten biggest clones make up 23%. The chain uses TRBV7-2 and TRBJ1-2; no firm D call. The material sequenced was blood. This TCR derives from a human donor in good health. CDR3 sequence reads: CASNPARANYGYTF. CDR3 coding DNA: TGTGCCAGCAACCCAGCGAGGGCTAACTATGGCTACACCTTC.